This TCR beta chain was captured by sequencing in a study of blood T cell repertoires in COVID-19. In the original analysis: Cell counts per sample came from amplifying reference gene primers. Repertoires were generated with immunoSEQ multiplex PCR, while TCRdb's copy carries only in-frame clones and drops some. That table supplies the V and J calls and clone size; D and trimming were determined from the DNA. Among a few hundred thousand clones, more than 70% were seen once, and the ten largest hold 18%. Enrolled during active infection, Seattle patients were then followed longitudinally. This CDR3 spans 13 amino acids. Trimming took 5 bases from V and 1 from J, leaving 8 bases between them. Germline CDR1 is MDHEN and CDR2 is SYDVKM.

The receptor's source is a man aged 50-60 years with COVID-19, enrolled during active disease. What was sequenced was peripheral blood. V and J are TRBV28 and TRBJ1-1; D is possibly TRBD1 (6 bases). CDR3: CASSRGGNTEAFF. CDR3 nucleotides: TGTGCCAGCAGTCGAGGGGGGAACACTGAAGCTTTCTTT.